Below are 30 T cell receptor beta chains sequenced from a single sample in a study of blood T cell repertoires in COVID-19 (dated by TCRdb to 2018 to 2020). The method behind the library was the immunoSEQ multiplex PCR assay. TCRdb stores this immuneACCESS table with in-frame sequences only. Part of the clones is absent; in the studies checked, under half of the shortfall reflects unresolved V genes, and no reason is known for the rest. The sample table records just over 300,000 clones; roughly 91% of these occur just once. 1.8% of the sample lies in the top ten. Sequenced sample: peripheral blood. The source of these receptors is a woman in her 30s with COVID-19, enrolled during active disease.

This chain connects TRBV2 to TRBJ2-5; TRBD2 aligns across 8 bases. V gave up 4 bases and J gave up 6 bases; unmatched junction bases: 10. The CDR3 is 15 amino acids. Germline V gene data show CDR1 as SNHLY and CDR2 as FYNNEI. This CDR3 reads CASSGAGEGRQTQYF. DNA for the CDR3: TGTGCCAGCAGTGGAGCGGGGGAGGGGCGGCAGACCCAGTACTTC.

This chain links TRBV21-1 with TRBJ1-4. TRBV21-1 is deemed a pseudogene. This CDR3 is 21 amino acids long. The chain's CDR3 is CASSKGCSRSGTPATNEKLFF. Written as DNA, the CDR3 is TGTGCCAGCAGCAAAGGATGTAGTAGATCGGGAACACCCGCAACTAATGAAAAACTGTTTTTT.

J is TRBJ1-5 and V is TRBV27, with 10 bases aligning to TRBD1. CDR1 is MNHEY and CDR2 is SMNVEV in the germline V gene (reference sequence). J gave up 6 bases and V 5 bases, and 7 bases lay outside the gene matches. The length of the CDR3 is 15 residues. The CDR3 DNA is TGTGCCAGCAGTCCGACAGGGGGCGCGGGTCAGCCCCAGCATTTT. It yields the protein CASSPTGGAGQPQHF.

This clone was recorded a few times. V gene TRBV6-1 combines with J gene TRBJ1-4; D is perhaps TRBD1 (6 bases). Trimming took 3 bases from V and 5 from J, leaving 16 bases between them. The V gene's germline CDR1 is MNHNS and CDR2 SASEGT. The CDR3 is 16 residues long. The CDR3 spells CASSDDLRGANEKLFF. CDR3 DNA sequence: TGTGCCAGCAGTGATGACCTTCGGGGGGCAAATGAAAAACTGTTTTTT.

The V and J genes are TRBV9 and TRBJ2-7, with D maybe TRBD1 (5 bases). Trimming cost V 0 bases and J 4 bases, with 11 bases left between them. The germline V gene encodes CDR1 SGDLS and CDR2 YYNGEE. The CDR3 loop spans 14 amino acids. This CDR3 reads CASSVGGRGYEQYF. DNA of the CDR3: TGTGCCAGCAGCGTAGGAGGAAGGGGATACGAGCAGTACTTC.

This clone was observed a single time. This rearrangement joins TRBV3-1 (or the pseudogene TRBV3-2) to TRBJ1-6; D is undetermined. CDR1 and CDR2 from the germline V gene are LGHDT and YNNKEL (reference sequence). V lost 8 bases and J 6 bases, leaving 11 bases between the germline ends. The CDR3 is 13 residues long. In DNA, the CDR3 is TGTGCCAGCTGTAGTCTAGGTAATTCACCCCTCCACTTT. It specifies CASCSLGNSPLHF.

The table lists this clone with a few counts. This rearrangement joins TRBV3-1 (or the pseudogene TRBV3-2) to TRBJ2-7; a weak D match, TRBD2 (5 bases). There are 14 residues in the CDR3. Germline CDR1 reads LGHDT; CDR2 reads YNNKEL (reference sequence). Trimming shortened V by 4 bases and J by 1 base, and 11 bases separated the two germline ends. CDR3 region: CASSLGGQSYEQYF. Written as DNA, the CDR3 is TGTGCCAGCAGCCTAGGCGGGCAGTCCTACGAGCAGTACTTC.

The CDR3 loop is CASSVESGGGTEAFF. CDR3 nucleotides: TGTGCCAGCAGCGTAGAGTCGGGGGGTGGCACTGAAGCTTTCTTT. This chain uses TRBV9 with TRBJ1-1; possible D gene TRBD1, 5 bases. Trimming took off 0 bases at V and 4 bases at J, with 13 bases between the two ends. The CDR3 runs 15 residues. In germline, CDR1 is SGDLS, CDR2 YYNGEE.

CDR3: CASSPATLLNEKLFF. CDR3 coding DNA: TGTGCCAGCAGCCCCGCAACGCTACTGAATGAAAAACTGTTTTTT. The chain has TRBV11-2 and TRBJ1-4; D call uncertain. Germline CDR1 is SGHAT and CDR2 is FQNNGV. V dropped 5 bases and J dropped 5 bases, with 15 bases sitting between them. The CDR3 is 15 amino acids.

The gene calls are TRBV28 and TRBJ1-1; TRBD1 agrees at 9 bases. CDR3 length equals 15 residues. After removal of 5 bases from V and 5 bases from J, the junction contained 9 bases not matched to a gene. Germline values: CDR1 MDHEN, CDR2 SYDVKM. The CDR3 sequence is CASSTPGQGSTEAFF. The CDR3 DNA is TGTGCCAGCAGTACCCCGGGACAGGGTTCTACTGAAGCTTTCTTT.

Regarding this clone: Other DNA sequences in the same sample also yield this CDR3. The CDR3, as DNA: TGTGCCAGTAGGGCGGGGAACACTGAAGCTTTCTTT. Protein product: CASRAGNTEAFF. The rearrangement uses TRBV19 and TRBJ1-1; no reliable D call. CDR1 is LNHDA and CDR2 is SQIVND in the germline V gene (reference sequence). The CDR3 spans 12 residues. V dropped 6 bases and J dropped 1 base, with 6 bases sitting between them.

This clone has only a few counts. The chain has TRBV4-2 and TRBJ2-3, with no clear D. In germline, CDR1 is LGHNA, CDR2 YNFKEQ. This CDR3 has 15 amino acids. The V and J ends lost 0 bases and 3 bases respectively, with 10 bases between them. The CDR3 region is CASSQDLRQTDTQYF. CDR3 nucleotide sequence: TGTGCCAGCAGCCAAGATCTGAGGCAAACAGATACGCAGTATTTT.

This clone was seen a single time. CDR3: CASSSPTGNTEAFF. Here the CDR3 DNA reads TGTGCCAGCAGCTCGCCTACAGGGAACACTGAAGCTTTCTTT. The chain employs TRBV5-4 and TRBJ1-1; D may be TRBD1 (5 bases). Trimming removed 3 bases from V and 1 base from J, with 10 bases in between. CDR3 size: 14 residues. From germline, CDR1 is SGHNT and CDR2 YYREEE (reference sequence).

CDR3 amino acids: CASSGSGTGGYEQYF. The DNA for the CDR3 is TGTGCCAGTAGTGGATCCGGGACAGGGGGTTACGAGCAGTACTTC. The V call is TRBV19, the J call TRBJ2-7, with TRBD1 identical over 11 bases. This CDR3 region has 15 residues. Per the germline V gene, CDR1 is LNHDA and CDR2 is SQIVND (reference sequence). J was trimmed by 4 bases and V by 5 bases; bases with no gene match: 7.

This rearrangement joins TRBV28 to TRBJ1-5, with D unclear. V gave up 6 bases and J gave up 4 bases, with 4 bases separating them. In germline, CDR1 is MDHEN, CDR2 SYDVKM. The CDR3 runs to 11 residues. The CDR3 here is CASSPNQPQHF. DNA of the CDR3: TGTGCCAGCAGCCCTAATCAGCCCCAGCATTTT.

CDR3 residues: CASSLNSGGYTQYF. CDR3 sequence (DNA): TGTGCCAGCAGCTTAAATAGCGGGGGGTATACGCAGTATTTT. J is TRBJ2-3 and V is TRBV7-2; 10 bases align to TRBD2. The CDR3 has 14 amino acids. The germline V gene encodes CDR1 SGHTA and CDR2 FQGNSA. J was trimmed by 7 bases and V by 2 bases; bases with no gene match: 3.

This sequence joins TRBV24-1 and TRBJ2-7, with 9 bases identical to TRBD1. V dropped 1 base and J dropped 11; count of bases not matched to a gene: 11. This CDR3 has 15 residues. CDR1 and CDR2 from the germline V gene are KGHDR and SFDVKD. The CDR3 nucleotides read TGTGCCACCAGTGATTTAGCGGACAGGGGTAAGGGGGAGTACGTC. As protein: CATSDLADRGKGEYV.

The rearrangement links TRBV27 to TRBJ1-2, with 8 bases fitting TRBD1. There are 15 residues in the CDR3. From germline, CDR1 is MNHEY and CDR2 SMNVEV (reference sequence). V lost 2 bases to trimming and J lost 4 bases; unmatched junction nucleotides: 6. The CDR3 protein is CASSLTGGRAYGYTF. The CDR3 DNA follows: TGTGCCAGCAGTTTAACAGGGGGTCGGGCCTATGGCTACACCTTC.

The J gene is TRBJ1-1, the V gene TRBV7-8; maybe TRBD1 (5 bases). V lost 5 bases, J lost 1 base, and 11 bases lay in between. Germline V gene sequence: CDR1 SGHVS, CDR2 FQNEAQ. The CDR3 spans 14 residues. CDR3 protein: CASSPGQENTEAFF. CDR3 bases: TGTGCCAGCAGCCCAGGGCAGGAGAACACTGAAGCTTTCTTT.

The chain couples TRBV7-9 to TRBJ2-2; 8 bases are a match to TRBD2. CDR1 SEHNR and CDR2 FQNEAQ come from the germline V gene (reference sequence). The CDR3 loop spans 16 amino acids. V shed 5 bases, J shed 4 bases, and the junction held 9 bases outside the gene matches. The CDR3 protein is CASSPGTSRGTGELFF. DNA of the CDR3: TGTGCCAGCAGCCCAGGGACTAGTCGGGGCACCGGGGAGCTGTTTTTT.

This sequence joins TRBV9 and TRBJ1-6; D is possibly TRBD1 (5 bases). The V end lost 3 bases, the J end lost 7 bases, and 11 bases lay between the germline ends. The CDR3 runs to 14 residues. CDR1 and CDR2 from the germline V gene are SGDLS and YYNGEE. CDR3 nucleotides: TGTGCCAGCAGCGCACAGGCGGAGAATTCACCCCTCCACTTT. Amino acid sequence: CASSAQAENSPLHF. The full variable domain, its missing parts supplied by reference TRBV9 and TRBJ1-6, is DSGVTQTPKHLITATGQRVTLRCSPRSGDLSVYWYQQSLDQGLQFLIQYYNGEERAKGNILERFSAQQFPDLHSELNLSSLELGDSALYFCASSAQAENSPLHFGNGTRLTVT.

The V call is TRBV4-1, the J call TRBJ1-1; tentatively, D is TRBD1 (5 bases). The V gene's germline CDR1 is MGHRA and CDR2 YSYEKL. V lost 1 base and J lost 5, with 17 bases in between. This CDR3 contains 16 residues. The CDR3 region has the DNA TGCGCCAGCAGCCAAGTTGGAGATCCGGGGGGGACTGAAGCTTTCTTT. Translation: CASSQVGDPGGTEAFF.

The CDR3 DNA reads as TGTGCCAGCAGCATGGGACACCGAGAGACCCAGTACTTC. Translated, it gives CASSMGHRETQYF. This sequence joins TRBV7-7 and TRBJ2-5; D may be TRBD1 (6 bases). Germline V CDR1 and CDR2: SSHAT, FNYEAQ (reference sequence). The CDR3 totals 13 residues. V was trimmed by 5 bases and J by 4 bases, leaving 11 bases between them.

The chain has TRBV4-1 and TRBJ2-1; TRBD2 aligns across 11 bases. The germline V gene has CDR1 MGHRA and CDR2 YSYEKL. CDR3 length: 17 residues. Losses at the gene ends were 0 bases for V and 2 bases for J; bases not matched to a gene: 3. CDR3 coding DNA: TGCGCCAGCAGCCAAGAAGTAGCGGGGGGGCCCTACAATGAGCAGTTCTTC. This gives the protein CASSQEVAGGPYNEQFF.

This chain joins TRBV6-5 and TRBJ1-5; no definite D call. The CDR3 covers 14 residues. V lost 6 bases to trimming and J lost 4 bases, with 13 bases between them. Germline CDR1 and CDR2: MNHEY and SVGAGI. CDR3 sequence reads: CASSGGSRNQPQHF. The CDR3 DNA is TGTGCCAGCAGCGGAGGCAGTAGGAATCAGCCCCAGCATTTT.

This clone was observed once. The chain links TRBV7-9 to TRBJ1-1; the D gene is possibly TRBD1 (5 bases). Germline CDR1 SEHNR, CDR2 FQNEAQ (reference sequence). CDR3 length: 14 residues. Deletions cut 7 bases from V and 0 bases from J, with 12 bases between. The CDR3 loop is CASIPQVMNTEAFF. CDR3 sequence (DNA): TGTGCCAGCATCCCACAGGTAATGAACACTGAAGCTTTCTTT.

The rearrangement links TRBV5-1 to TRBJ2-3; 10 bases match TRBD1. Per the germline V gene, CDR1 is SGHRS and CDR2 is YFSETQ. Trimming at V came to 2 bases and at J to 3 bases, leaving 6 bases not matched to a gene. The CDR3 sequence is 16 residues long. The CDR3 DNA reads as TGCGCCAGCAGCTTCATACGGACAGGGGGGACAGATACGCAGTATTTT. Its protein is CASSFIRTGGTDTQYF. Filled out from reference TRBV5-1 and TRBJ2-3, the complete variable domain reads KAGVTQTPRYLIKTRGQQVTLSCSPISGHRSVSWYQQTPGQGLQFLFEYFSETQRNKGNFPGRFSGRQFSNSRSEMNVSTLELGDSALYLCASSFIRTGGTDTQYFGPGTRLTVL.

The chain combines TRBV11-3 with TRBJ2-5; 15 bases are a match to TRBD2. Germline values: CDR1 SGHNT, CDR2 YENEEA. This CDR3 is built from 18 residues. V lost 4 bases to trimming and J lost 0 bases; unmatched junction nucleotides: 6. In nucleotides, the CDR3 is TGTGCCAGCAGCTCCGGGACTAGCGGGGGGAGGTACCAAGAGACCCAGTACTTC. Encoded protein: CASSSGTSGGRYQETQYF.

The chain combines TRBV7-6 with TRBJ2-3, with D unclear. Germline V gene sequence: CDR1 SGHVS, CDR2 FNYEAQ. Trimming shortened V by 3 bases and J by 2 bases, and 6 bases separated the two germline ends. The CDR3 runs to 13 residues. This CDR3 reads CASSFTDTDTQYF. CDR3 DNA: TGTGCCAGCAGCTTCACAGACACAGATACGCAGTATTTT.

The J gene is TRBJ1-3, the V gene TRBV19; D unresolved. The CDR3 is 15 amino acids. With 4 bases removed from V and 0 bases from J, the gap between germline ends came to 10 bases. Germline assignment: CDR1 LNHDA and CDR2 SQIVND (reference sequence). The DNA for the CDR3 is TGTGCCAGTAGTAGTGAGGGCTTCTCTGGAAACACCATATATTTT. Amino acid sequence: CASSSEGFSGNTIYF.